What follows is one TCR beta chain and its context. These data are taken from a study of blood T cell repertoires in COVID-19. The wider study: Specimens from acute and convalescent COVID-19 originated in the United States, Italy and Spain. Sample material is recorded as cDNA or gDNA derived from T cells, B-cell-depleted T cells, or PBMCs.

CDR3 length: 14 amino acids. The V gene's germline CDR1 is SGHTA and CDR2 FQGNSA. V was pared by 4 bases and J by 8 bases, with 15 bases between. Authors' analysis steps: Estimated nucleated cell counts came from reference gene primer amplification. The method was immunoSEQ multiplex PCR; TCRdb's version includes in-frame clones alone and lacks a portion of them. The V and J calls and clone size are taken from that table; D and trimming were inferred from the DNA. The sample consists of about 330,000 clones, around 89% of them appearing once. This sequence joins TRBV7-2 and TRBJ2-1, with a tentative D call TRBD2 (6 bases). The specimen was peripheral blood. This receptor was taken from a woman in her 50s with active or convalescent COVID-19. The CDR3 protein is CASSSDWGEDEQFF. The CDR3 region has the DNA TGTGCCAGCAGCTCAGATTGGGGGGAGGATGAGCAGTTCTTC.